Following are 15 T cell receptor beta chains from one sample sequenced in a study of blood T cell repertoires in COVID-19. Generated by immunoSEQ multiplex PCR, the TCRdb table keeps only in-frame clones and is missing some. The sample lists 200,000 to 300,000 clones; around 86% were seen once. Source material: PBMCs or T cells enriched from blood (not recorded which). Source of these receptors: a man aged 35 to 55 who had recovered from COVID-19.

V gene TRBV5-6 combines with J gene TRBJ2-5, with D hard to call. V gave up 0 bases and J gave up 2 bases, with 8 bases separating them. This CDR3 region has 14 residues. The V gene's germline CDR1 is SGHDT and CDR2 YYEEEE. The CDR3 reads CASSLAAGQETQYF. Here the CDR3 DNA reads TGTGCCAGCAGCTTGGCGGCAGGTCAAGAGACCCAGTACTTC.

The CDR3 region is CASKSGRNSNQPQHF. CDR3 bases: TGTGCCAGCAAGTCGGGTAGGAATAGCAATCAGCCCCAGCATTTT. J is TRBJ1-5 and V is TRBV2; D is uncertain. There are 15 residues in the CDR3. V was pared by 7 bases and J by 0 bases, with 13 bases between. In germline, CDR1 is SNHLY, CDR2 FYNNEI.

The chain joins TRBV7-2 to TRBJ2-7, with D perhaps matching TRBD2 (6 bases). Germline V gene sequence: CDR1 SGHTA, CDR2 FQGNSA. V gave up 5 bases and J gave up 5 bases, with 16 bases separating them. The CDR3 extends over 14 amino acids. The CDR3, as DNA: TGTGCCAGCAGCCTGGGAGGACGTTCTAACGAGCAGTACTTC. Its protein product is CASSLGGRSNEQYF.

The gene calls are TRBV5-5 and TRBJ1-6; 7 nucleotides align to TRBD1. There are 14 residues in the CDR3. The V segment lost 4 bases and the J segment 5 bases; nucleotides outside the gene matches: 3. Germline values: CDR1 SGHKS, CDR2 YYEKEE (reference sequence). The DNA for the CDR3 is TGTGCCAGCAGCGTGACAGGGAATAATTCACCCCTCCACTTT. Translated, it gives CASSVTGNNSPLHF.

The rearrangement uses TRBV11-1 and TRBJ2-7, with 9 bases identical to TRBD1. Germline V gene sequence: CDR1 SGHAT, CDR2 FQDESV (reference sequence). The CDR3 loop spans 12 amino acids. Trimming at V came to 5 bases and at J to 7 bases, leaving 3 bases not matched to a gene. Here the CDR3 DNA reads TGTGCCAGCAGCCCTGACAGGGGGGAGCAGTACTTC. Amino acid sequence: CASSPDRGEQYF.

Turning to this clone: Other DNA sequences in this sample translate to the same CDR3. J is TRBJ2-7 and V is TRBV7-9; the match to TRBD2 covers 7 bases. This CDR3 comprises 13 residues. V was pared by 5 bases and J by 2 bases, with 3 bases of the junction left unmatched. CDR1 is SEHNR, CDR2 FQNEAQ, per germline (reference sequence). In DNA, the CDR3 is TGTGCCAGCAGCGGTGGGAGGGCCTACGAGCAGTACTTC. Translation gives CASSGGRAYEQYF.

The chain employs TRBV27 and TRBJ1-2; no clear D gene. The CDR3 length is 12 residues. The V gene lost 2 bases and the J gene lost 7 bases, with 8 bases spanning the gap. Germline CDR1 and CDR2: MNHEY and SMNVEV (reference sequence). DNA for the CDR3: TGTGCCAGCAGTTTACGGGGTTCTGGCTACACCTTC. It specifies CASSLRGSGYTF.

The rearrangement links TRBV12-3 or TRBV12-4 to TRBJ2-7; TRBD2 matches 7 bases. J gave up 2 bases and V 6 bases, and 4 bases lay outside the gene matches. CDR3 length: 13 amino acids. The CDR3 loop is CASRAGETYEQYF. CDR3 in DNA: TGTGCCAGCAGGGCGGGGGAAACCTACGAGCAGTACTTC.

The CDR3 bases are TGTGCCAGCAGCCATCGCCCGACAGCCCAAGAGACCCAGTACTTC. This encodes CASSHRPTAQETQYF. V and J are TRBV14 and TRBJ2-5; possible D gene TRBD1, 5 bases. In germline, CDR1 is SGHDN, CDR2 FVKESK. The length of the CDR3 is 15 residues. With 3 bases removed from V and 1 base from J, the gap between germline ends came to 12 bases.

The chain recombines TRBV18 with TRBJ1-3; 8 nucleotides match TRBD1. CDR3 length equals 20 residues. CDR1 KGHSH and CDR2 LQKENI come from the germline V gene. The V segment lost 5 bases and the J segment 0 bases; nucleotides outside the gene matches: 18. CDR3: CASSYLPGQDLHSSGNTIYF. The CDR3 DNA is TGTGCCAGCTCATATTTACCGGGACAGGACCTTCATAGCTCTGGAAACACCATATATTTT.

The chain joins TRBV7-2 to TRBJ2-7, with D possibly being TRBD2 (6 bases). V was shortened by 1 base and J by 0 bases, with 10 bases between the two germline ends. Germline CDR1 reads SGHTA; CDR2 reads FQGNSA. CDR3 size: 15 residues. Written as DNA, the CDR3 is TGTGCCAGCAGCTTAGTACGGAGGGGCTCCTACGAGCAGTACTTC. Residues: CASSLVRRGSYEQYF.

The rearrangement joins TRBV5-4 to TRBJ2-5; 7 positions agree with TRBD2. From germline, CDR1 is SGHNT and CDR2 YYREEE (reference sequence). J was trimmed by 5 bases and V by 3 bases; bases with no gene match: 4. There are 13 residues in the CDR3. Written as DNA, the CDR3 is TGTGCCAGCAGCTCGGGGGGTCGGGAGACCCAGTACTTC. It specifies CASSSGGRETQYF. The full variable domain, with the rest looked up from reference TRBV5-4 and TRBJ2-5, is ETGVTQSPTHLIKTRGQQVTLRCSSQSGHNTVSWYQQALGQGPQFIFQYYREEENGRGNFPPRFSGLQFPNYSSELNVNALELDDSALYLCASSSGGRETQYFGPGTRLLVL.

V and J are TRBV30 and TRBJ1-1; D uncertain. Trimming left V 6 bases short and J 11 bases short, with 10 bases between. Germline values: CDR1 GTSNPN, CDR2 SVGIG (reference sequence). The CDR3 extends over 9 amino acids. The CDR3 region is CACPIRAFF. The CDR3 coding sequence is TGTGCCTGCCCGATACGGGCTTTCTTT. The full variable domain, rest sourced from reference TRBV30 and TRBJ1-1, is SQTIHQWPATLVQPVGSPLSLECTVEGTSNPNLYWYRQAAGRGLQLLFYSVGIGQISSEVPQNLSASRPQDRQFILSSKKLLLSDSGFYLCACPIRAFFGQGTRLTVV.

This chain uses TRBV7-2 with TRBJ2-7; D perhaps matches TRBD1 (5 bases). The V and J ends lost 2 bases and 3 bases respectively, with 20 bases between them. The germline V gene encodes CDR1 SGHTA and CDR2 FQGNSA. The CDR3 has 17 residues. CDR3 coding DNA: TGTGCCAGCAGCTTATCAGGGAACCAGGCTTTTCTCTACGAGCAGTACTTC. It translates to CASSLSGNQAFLYEQYF.

In DNA form, the CDR3 reads TGTGCCAGCAGCGTAATTCTCGGTGAGCAGTTCTTC. This encodes CASSVILGEQFF. This chain joins TRBV9 and TRBJ2-1; D ambiguous. V lost 1 base and J 9 bases, leaving 8 bases between the germline ends. From germline, CDR1 is SGDLS and CDR2 YYNGEE. This CDR3 is built from 12 residues.